This T cell receptor (beta chain) emerged from a study of beta chain features in type 1 diabetes. Study-level results: When VDJ junctions were examined, type 1 diabetes patients showed fewer insertions and more deletions. Relative to healthy donors, patients appeared to have naive, central memory and Treg TCRB repertoires that were more similar.

The entirety of the isolated RNA underwent reverse transcription, so expressed TCRB transcripts were sequenced. TCRdb's table, derived via immunoSEQ multiplex PCR, lists solely in-frame clones and lacks some. The sample carries roughly 330,000 clones, approximately 11% recorded once. Notes on this clone: Its antigen remains unidentified. An end of the junction does not agree with germline; a read error may underlie this.

CDR3 length: 15 residues. The germline CDR1 and CDR2 sequences are SSHAT and FNYEAQ (reference sequence). The rearrangement uses TRBV7-7 and TRBJ2-7; 7 bases match TRBD2. Sequenced material: naive CD4+ T cells from blood. The receptor was derived from a woman aged 25-40 years in good health. The CDR3 reads CASSLGREKFYEQYF. DNA of the CDR3: TGTGCTAGCAGCTTAGGGCGGGAGAAGTTCTACGAGCAGTACTTC.